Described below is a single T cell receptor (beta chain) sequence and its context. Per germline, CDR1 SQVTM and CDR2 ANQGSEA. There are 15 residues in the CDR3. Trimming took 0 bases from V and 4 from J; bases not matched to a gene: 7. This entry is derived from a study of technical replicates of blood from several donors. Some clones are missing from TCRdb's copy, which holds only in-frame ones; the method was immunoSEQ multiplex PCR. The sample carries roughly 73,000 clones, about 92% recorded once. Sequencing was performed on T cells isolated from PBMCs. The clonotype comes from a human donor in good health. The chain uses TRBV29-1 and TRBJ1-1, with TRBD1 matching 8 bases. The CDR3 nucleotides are TGCAGCGTTGAAGATCCAGGGGGCTTGGGCACTGAAGCTTTCTTT. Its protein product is CSVEDPGGLGTEAFF.